This paragraph covers one T cell receptor (beta chain) sequence. Antigen specificity is unknown. PCR involved 60 Vbeta and 13 Jbeta primers. Here immunoSEQ multiplex PCR was the method, and the copy in TCRdb shows in-frame clones only, minus some. The data contain more than 95,000 clones, roughly four fifths of them seen just once; the ten biggest clones take up roughly 1.2%. V dropped 6 bases and J dropped 8; count of bases not matched to a gene: 17. The length of the CDR3 is 16 residues. Germline values: CDR1 MDHEN, CDR2 SYDVKM. The data belong to a study of cytomegalovirus exposure and HLA in healthy donors. Study-wide results and caveats: Earlier analysis yielded a pattern in which most TCR beta V segments were productive about 87% or about 30% of the time. Reports credit the classifier with highly specific, highly sensitive diagnosis of cytomegalovirus status. Exclusion as indistinguishable affected some V segments, including TRBV6-2 and TRBV6-3.

This chain connects TRBV28 to TRBJ1-2; 8 nucleotides match TRBD1. The material sequenced was PBMCs. The sequence was collected from a middle-aged man in good health and CMV-seronegative. The CDR3 DNA sequence: TGTGCCAGCAGCCGCCTTGGGGACAGGAGGCTGGGGGGCTACACCTTC. It is translated as CASSRLGDRRLGGYTF.